These T cell receptor beta chains were read from a single sample in a study of post-analysis software for immune sequencing data. TCRdb analysed the PCR reads with MiXCR anew, one entry per CDR3 protein. The sample contains approximately 260,000 distinct CDR3 sequences, 35% to 40% of which appear only once. The sequencing input was blood. These TCRs come from a girl aged 5-17 years with multiple sclerosis. Both conserved end residues are part of each CDR3. The D gene is left open where the match is weak. The size entry is marked missing in some rows and otherwise reads once, few, many or a size class.

>TRBD2|NA|TRBV24-1|TRBJ2-1
CATSDVEGGSGTSIYNEQFF
TGTGCCACCAGTGATGTTGAGGGCGGTAGCGGGACCTCAATCTACAATGAGCAGTTCTTC
>TRBD2|many|TRBV12-3/TRBV12-4|TRBJ2-1
CASTPSGASYNEQFF
TGTGCCAGCACCCCAAGCGGGGCCAGCTACAATGAGCAGTTCTTC
>TRBD2|many|TRBV20-1|TRBJ2-1
CSAWRASGGSYVEQFF
TGCAGTGCTTGGCGGGCTAGCGGGGGGTCCTACGTGGAGCAGTTCTTC
>NA|few|TRBV27|TRBJ2-5
CASRTGALRTQYF
TGTGCCAGCAGGACAGGAGCCTTAAGGACCCAGTACTTC
>TRBD2|few|TRBV29-1|TRBJ2-7
CSVAGLAGGHYEQYF
TGCAGCGTTGCAGGGCTAGCGGGGGGCCACTACGAGCAGTACTTC
>NA|NA|TRBV3-1|TRBJ2-7
CASDRGTGGYNEQYF
TGTGCCAGCGACCGGGGGACCGGGGGTTACAATGAGCAGTACTTC
>NA|many|TRBV4-1|TRBJ1-5
CASSQGYGEFNQPQHF
TGCGCCAGCAGCCAAGGTTATGGGGAGTTCAATCAGCCCCAGCATTTT
>TRBD2|NA|TRBV13|TRBJ2-1
CASSPTPTSGRSFNNEQFF
TGTGCCAGCAGCCCTACACCAACTAGCGGGAGATCATTTAACAATGAGCAGTTCTTC
>NA|many|TRBV7-8|TRBJ2-1
CASSLYGDSSYNEQFF
TGTGCCAGCAGCTTATATGGGGATAGCTCCTACAATGAGCAGTTCTTC
>NA|many|TRBV6-1|TRBJ2-6
CASSEAPVLKANVLTF
TGTGCCAGCAGTGAAGCCCCGGTACTAAAGGCCAACGTCCTGACTTTC
>NA|NA|TRBV29-1|TRBJ2-7
CSVWGPTYEQYF
TGCAGCGTGTGGGGCCCCACCTACGAGCAGTACTTC
>TRBD1|NA|TRBV18|TRBJ1-4
CASSPGLQGNKLFF
TGTGCCAGCTCACCAGGGTTACAGGGGAACAAACTGTTTTTT
>TRBD1|NA|TRBV7-2|TRBJ1-1
CASSLGGQGGAFF
TGTGCCAGCAGCTTAGGCGGCCAGGGGGGGGCTTTCTTT
>TRBD2|many|TRBV7-3|TRBJ2-3
CASSSPGLFTDTQYF
TGTGCCAGCAGCAGCCCGGGACTATTCACAGATACGCAGTATTTT
>NA|NA|TRBV20-1|TRBJ2-6
CSAAPSGANVLTF
TGCAGTGCTGCCCCATCTGGGGCCAACGTCCTGACTTTC
>NA|NA|TRBV12-3/TRBV12-4|TRBJ1-2
CASSPGSLRGYTF
TGTGCCAGCAGTCCCGGGTCTCTGAGGGGCTACACCTTC
>NA|many|TRBV4-1|TRBJ2-1
CASSQDPNYNEQFF
TGCGCCAGCAGCCAAGATCCCAACTACAATGAGCAGTTCTTC
>TRBD2|many|TRBV20-1|TRBJ2-3
CSARKPFLAGEADTQYF
TGCAGTGCTAGGAAGCCGTTTCTAGCGGGAGAGGCAGATACGCAGTATTTT
>TRBD1|few|TRBV5-1|TRBJ2-1
CASSLGAGGAPYNEQFF
TGCGCCAGCAGCTTGGGGGCAGGGGGTGCGCCCTACAATGAGCAGTTCTTC
>TRBD1|many|TRBV11-2|TRBJ2-3
CASGPGGGTLTDTQYF
TGTGCCAGCGGGCCAGGGGGTGGCACGTTGACAGATACGCAGTATTTT
>TRBD1|NA|TRBV19|TRBJ1-2
CASSTGTGGNGYTF
TGTGCCAGTAGTACCGGGACAGGGGGCAATGGCTACACCTTC
>NA|NA|TRBV7-2|TRBJ2-1
CTSSSWRRANNEQFF
TGTACCAGCAGCTCCTGGCGGCGGGCGAACAATGAGCAGTTCTTC
>NA|many|TRBV7-2|TRBJ2-5
CASSSRAHSPETQYF
TGTGCCAGCAGCTCGAGGGCGCATAGTCCGGAGACCCAGTACTTC
>NA|many|TRBV25-1|TRBJ2-4
CASSESPRGVAKNIQYF
TGTGCCAGCAGTGAATCTCCGCGGGGTGTAGCCAAAAACATTCAGTACTTC
>TRBD1|many|TRBV7-9|TRBJ2-7
CASSPRAGQGLYEQYF
TGTGCCAGCAGTCCAAGGGCCGGACAGGGCCTCTACGAGCAGTACTTC
>TRBD2|many|TRBV18|TRBJ2-3
CASSPYSGGDTDTQYF
TGTGCCAGCTCGCCATATAGCGGGGGTGACACAGATACGCAGTATTTT
>NA|many|TRBV24-1|TRBJ2-3
CATSGLTDTQYF
TGTGCCACCAGTGGCCTCACAGATACGCAGTATTTT
>TRBD1|NA|TRBV28|TRBJ2-7
CASSPMGQRSYEQYF
TGTGCCAGCAGTCCAATGGGACAGCGATCCTACGAGCAGTACTTC
>TRBD1|many|TRBV12-3/TRBV12-4|TRBJ2-5
CASRPTGVGETQYF
TGTGCCAGCAGACCAACAGGGGTTGGGGAGACCCAGTACTTC
>NA|many|TRBV6-5|TRBJ1-2
CASSYRGKGGYTF
TGTGCCAGCAGTTACCGGGGAAAGGGAGGCTACACCTTC
>NA|NA|TRBV9|TRBJ1-2
CASSPLRGYSGYTF
TGTGCCAGCAGCCCTCTCCGGGGGTATAGTGGCTACACCTTC
>NA|many|TRBV4-1|TRBJ1-1
CASSQDPTLPEAFF
TGCGCCAGCAGCCAAGATCCTACCCTGCCTGAAGCTTTCTTT
>TRBD2|many|TRBV5-1|TRBJ2-1
CARGLAGYNEQFF
TGCGCCAGGGGACTAGCGGGATACAATGAGCAGTTCTTC
>NA|NA|TRBV20-1|TRBJ2-5
CSAAPGGEETQYF
TGCAGTGCTGCCCCAGGCGGTGAAGAGACCCAGTACTTC
>NA|many|TRBV5-1|TRBJ1-5
CASSLEGWQPQHF
TGCGCCAGCAGCTTGGAGGGTTGGCAGCCCCAGCATTTT
>TRBD2|many|TRBV20-1|TRBJ2-3
CSARSPRGGLNTQYF
TGCAGTGCTAGATCCCCTCGGGGGGGCCTTAATACGCAGTATTTT
>TRBD1|NA|TRBV5-1|TRBJ1-1
CANSFGDRDLEAFF
TGCGCCAACAGCTTCGGGGACAGGGACCTTGAAGCTTTCTTT
>TRBD2|NA|TRBV20-1|TRBJ2-1
CSGAGTSGRRTYNEQFF
TGCAGTGGGGCGGGGACTAGCGGGAGGCGAACCTACAATGAGCAGTTCTTC
>NA|NA|TRBV7-2|TRBJ1-1
CASSPQGTEAFF
TGTGCCAGCAGCCCCCAGGGCACTGAAGCTTTCTTT
>NA|many|TRBV4-1|TRBJ1-5
CASSQVVGNQPQHF
TGCGCCAGCAGCCAAGTCGTAGGGAATCAGCCCCAGCATTTT
>NA|many|TRBV29-1|TRBJ2-5
CSAAENRGETQYF
TGCAGCGCCGCCGAGAACCGAGGGGAGACCCAGTACTTC
>NA|many|TRBV7-9|TRBJ2-1
CASSLDYNEQFF
TGTGCCAGCAGCTTAGACTACAATGAGCAGTTCTTC
>TRBD1|many|TRBV28|TRBJ1-6
CAIEDGQVLSPLHF
TGTGCCATCGAGGACGGACAGGTTCTGTCACCCCTCCACTTT
>NA|NA|TRBV27|TRBJ2-4
CASSFSPKNIQYF
TGTGCCAGCAGTTTTTCCCCTAAAAACATTCAGTACTTC
>TRBD1|NA|TRBV29-1|TRBJ2-7
CSVRTGGEQYF
TGCAGCGTTAGGACAGGTGGGGAGCAGTACTTC
>NA|NA|TRBV7-2|TRBJ1-5
CASSLGVSNQPQHF
TGTGCCAGCAGCTTAGGGGTTAGCAATCAGCCCCAGCATTTT
>NA|few|TRBV5-5|TRBJ2-5
CASSLHSLLAHETQYF
TGTGCCAGCAGCTTGCACAGCTTATTGGCCCACGAGACCCAGTACTTC
>NA|NA|TRBV7-8|TRBJ2-7
CASSWDLSYEQYF
TGTGCCAGCAGTTGGGACTTAAGCTACGAGCAGTACTTC
>NA|many|TRBV7-9|TRBJ2-3
CASRIAGADTQYF
TGTGCCAGCAGGATAGCAGGAGCAGATACGCAGTATTTT